This TCR beta chain was documented in a study of human T cells and chemical hapten exposure. The time point here: patch test 1, 2 weeks after DPC sensitization. As for treatment: therapeutic diphenylcyclopropenone sensitization with weekly scalp DPC. The CDR3 runs 13 residues. Germline loops: CDR1 SGHAT, CDR2 FQNNGV. Trimming took off 3 bases at V and 6 bases at J, with 11 bases between the two ends. In its sample, this clonotype was seen many times. TCRdb used MiXCR to reprocess the RACE reads, holding one entry per CDR3 protein. The sample lists tens of thousands of distinct CDR3 sequences, over 9.5% occurring once.

This rearrangement joins TRBV11-2 to TRBJ1-1; D uncertain. This sequence was found in a man aged 40-55 years with alopecia areata. Some clones in this sample may be carry-over from other donors' samples. The source material was whole blood, sampled in connection with sensitization to the hapten diphenylcyclopropenone (DPC). The CDR3 spells CASSFFMGSEAFF. In DNA form, the CDR3 reads TGTGCCAGCAGCTTTTTTATGGGATCTGAAGCTTTCTTT.